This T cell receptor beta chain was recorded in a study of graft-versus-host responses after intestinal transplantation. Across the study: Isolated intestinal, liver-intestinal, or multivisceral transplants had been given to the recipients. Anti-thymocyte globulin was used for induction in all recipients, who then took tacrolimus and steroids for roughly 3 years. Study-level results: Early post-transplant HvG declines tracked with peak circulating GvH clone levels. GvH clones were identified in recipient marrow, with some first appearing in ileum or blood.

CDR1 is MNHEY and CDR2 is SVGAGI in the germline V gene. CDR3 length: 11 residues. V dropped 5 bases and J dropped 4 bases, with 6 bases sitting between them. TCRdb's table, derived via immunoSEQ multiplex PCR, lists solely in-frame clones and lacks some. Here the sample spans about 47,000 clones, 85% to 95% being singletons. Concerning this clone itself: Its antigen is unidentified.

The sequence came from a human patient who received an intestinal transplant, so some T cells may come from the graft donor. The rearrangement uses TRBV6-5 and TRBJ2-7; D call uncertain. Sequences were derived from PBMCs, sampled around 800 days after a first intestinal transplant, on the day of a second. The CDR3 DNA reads TGTGCCAGCAGTGCTGGGTACGAGCAGTACTTC. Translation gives CASSAGYEQYF.